This TCR beta chain stems from a study of cytomegalovirus exposure and HLA in healthy donors. Broader study findings: In vitro experiments confirmed that three CMV-associated chains were specific for CMV antigens. Rare TCR sequences dominated, though some public TCRs recurred in many donors.

A note on this clone: The antigen is not known.

PCR involved 60 Vbeta and 13 Jbeta primers. Clones were sequenced by immunoSEQ multiplex PCR, and TCRdb holds only the in-frame ones, with some missing. The data contain 90,000 to 130,000 clones, around four fifths of them singletons. CDR3 size: 14 residues. Trimming shortened V by 10 bases and J by 4 bases, and 20 bases separated the two germline ends. CDR1 is SGHTA and CDR2 is FQGNSA in the germline V gene. Sequencing used PBMCs. The rearrangement links TRBV7-2 to TRBJ2-7; possibly TRBD1 for D (6 bases). The sequence derives from a young man in good health and CMV-seropositive. The CDR3 region has the DNA TGTGCCACTGCCTCGGGGACATACGATTACGAGCAGTACTTC. Its translation: CATASGTYDYEQYF.